These 23 T cell receptor beta chains were all obtained from the same sample, sequenced in a study of cytomegalovirus exposure and HLA in healthy donors. Primers included in the PCR were 60 Vbeta and 13 Jbeta primers. Only in-frame clones appear in the TCRdb table, and some are missing; sequencing was by immunoSEQ multiplex PCR. This sample yields about 130,000 clones, of which roughly 73% are seen a single time; about 4.9% belongs to the top ten. Sequenced input: PBMCs. The origin of the receptors is a man aged 55 to 70 in good health and CMV-seropositive.

The CDR3 is CASSLQGLWTEAFF. DNA of the CDR3: TGTGCCAGCAGCCTACAGGGTTTGTGGACTGAAGCTTTCTTT. The chain employs TRBV9 and TRBJ1-1; tentatively, D is TRBD1 (6 bases). The germline V and J ends were trimmed by 4 bases and 5 bases, with 15 bases remaining between them. Germline CDR1 reads SGDLS; CDR2 reads YYNGEE. The CDR3 contains 14 residues.

This clone turned up a few times. The rearrangement joins TRBV10-1 to TRBJ1-6; 7 bases map to TRBD1. Germline CDR1 is WNHNN and CDR2 is SYGVQD (reference sequence). Trimming removed 5 bases from V and 5 bases from J; junction bases left unmatched: 6. The CDR3 has 15 residues. Here the CDR3 reads CASSLTGYDNSPLHF. CDR3 DNA sequence: TGCGCCAGCAGTTTGACAGGGTACGATAATTCACCCCTCCACTTT.

The J gene is TRBJ1-6, the V gene TRBV12-2. TRBV12-2 is given as a pseudogene. The CDR3 contains 14 residues. The CDR3 bases are TGTGCAAGTCGCCCGGGGGGACGTAATTCACCCCTCCACTTT. It encodes CASRPGGRNSPLHF.

A note on this clone: The junction departs from the called germline gene at one end, perhaps through a read error. The chain employs TRBV4-1 and TRBJ2-1; TRBD2 agrees at 11 bases. Germline V gene sequence: CDR1 MGHRA, CDR2 YSYEKL. The CDR3 is 12 residues long. In nucleotides, the CDR3 is TGCGCCAGCAGCTCGATAGCGGGGGGGCTCCTCTTC. It codes for CASSSIAGGLLF.

The chain combines TRBV18 with TRBJ2-3; D remains ambiguous. The germline V and J ends were trimmed by 2 bases and 0 bases, with 3 bases remaining between them. CDR1 is KGHSH and CDR2 is LQKENI in the germline V gene. The CDR3 has 13 residues. CDR3 bases: TGTGCCAGCTCACCATATAGCACAGATACGCAGTATTTT. Protein sequence: CASSPYSTDTQYF.

The chain links TRBV6-4 to TRBJ1-1, with D unresolved. With 6 bases removed from V and 10 bases from J, the gap between germline ends came to 15 bases. The V gene's germline CDR1 is MRHNA and CDR2 SNTAGT. The CDR3 totals 12 residues. For the CDR3, the DNA is TGTGCCAGCAGGGCCGAGTCAGGAAGAGCTTTCTTT. It is translated as CASRAESGRAFF.

The V gene is TRBV13, the J gene TRBJ1-2; D uncertain. Trimming shortened V by 0 bases and J by 2 bases, and 7 bases separated the two germline ends. In germline, CDR1 is PRHDT, CDR2 FYEKMQ (reference sequence). This CDR3 comprises 14 residues. The DNA for the CDR3 is TGTGCCAGCAGCTTAGGCGGGGAGAACTATGGCTACACCTTC. Translated, it gives CASSLGGENYGYTF.

The chain recombines TRBV9 with TRBJ2-6, with 9 bases identical to TRBD1. J lost 0 bases, V lost 0 bases, and 1 base had no gene match. Germline V gives CDR1 SGDLS, CDR2 YYNGEE. This CDR3 contains 17 residues. CDR3 sequence reads: CASSVGTGASGANVLTF. Here the CDR3 DNA reads TGTGCCAGCAGCGTAGGGACAGGGGCCTCTGGGGCCAACGTCCTGACTTTC. The variable domain in full, completed from reference TRBV9 and TRBJ2-6, reads DSGVTQTPKHLITATGQRVTLRCSPRSGDLSVYWYQQSLDQGLQFLIQYYNGEERAKGNILERFSAQQFPDLHSELNLSSLELGDSALYFCASSVGTGASGANVLTFGAGSRLTVL.

This clone appeared a few times. The V call is TRBV28, the J call TRBJ2-1, with 8 bases identical to TRBD2. CDR3 length: 15 residues. The V and J ends lost 8 bases and 4 bases, in that order; junction bases with no gene match: 10. Germline V gene sequence: CDR1 MDHEN, CDR2 SYDVKM. CDR3 sequence: CASGGGGTRYNEQFF. The CDR3 DNA reads as TGTGCCAGCGGAGGGGGGGGGACTAGATACAATGAGCAGTTCTTC.

J is TRBJ2-1 and V is TRBV2; 8 nucleotides align to TRBD2. Trimming cost V 6 bases and J 9 bases; bases outside gene matches: 13. This CDR3 is 15 amino acids long. Germline lookup yields CDR1 SNHLY and CDR2 FYNNEI. The CDR3 sequence: CASRGTIAGRVEQFF. The CDR3 bases are TGTGCCAGCAGGGGGACTATAGCGGGGAGGGTTGAGCAGTTCTTC.

The genes are TRBV29-1 and TRBJ2-3; 12 nucleotides match TRBD2. The length of the CDR3 is 15 residues. The J segment lost 0 bases and the V segment lost 4 bases, leaving 2 bases of the junction unmatched. Germline values: CDR1 SQVTM, CDR2 ANQGSEA. The CDR3 region has the DNA TGCAGCGTTGGGACTAGCGGGGAGAGCACAGATACGCAGTATTTT. This gives the protein CSVGTSGESTDTQYF.

The chain is built from TRBV2 and TRBJ1-1; D gene ambiguous. V dropped 6 bases and J dropped 11 bases, with 25 bases sitting between them. The CDR3 spans 15 residues. Germline V gives CDR1 SNHLY, CDR2 FYNNEI. The DNA of the CDR3 is TGTGCCAGCAGACGACGCGGAGGGCATACTACCTGGGCTTTCTTT. Amino acid sequence: CASRRRGGHTTWAFF.

This sequence joins TRBV30 and TRBJ1-2; D is unclear. Germline V gives CDR1 GTSNPN, CDR2 SVGIG (reference sequence). CDR3 length: 13 amino acids. Trimming cost V 2 bases and J 4 bases, with 11 bases left between them. Here the CDR3 DNA reads TGTGCCTGGAGTTCCGGGAGACTCTATGGCTACACCTTC. Residues: CAWSSGRLYGYTF.

This clone was recorded only once. This chain joins TRBV27 and TRBJ2-2; unclear D gene. The CDR3 spans 16 residues. With 2 bases removed from V and 4 bases from J, the gap between germline ends came to 14 bases. Germline loops: CDR1 MNHEY, CDR2 SMNVEV (reference sequence). The CDR3 region has the DNA TGTGCCAGCAGTTTAGGCCCTCCGCGGATCACCGGGGAGCTGTTTTTT. Translation: CASSLGPPRITGELFF.

The table lists this clone with a count of one. J is TRBJ2-1 and V is TRBV6-5; D is perhaps TRBD1 (5 bases). CDR1 is MNHEY and CDR2 is SVGAGI in the germline V gene. This CDR3 has 11 residues. V lost 8 bases and J lost 6, with 8 bases in between. The CDR3 DNA is TGTGCCAGCCGCAGGGCCAATGAGCAGTTCTTC. Its translation: CASRRANEQFF.

J is TRBJ1-4 and V is TRBV5-6; D gene unclear. Germline-derived CDR1 and CDR2 are SGHDT and YYEEEE. CDR3 size: 12 residues. V gave up 4 bases and J gave up 8 bases, with 9 bases separating them. CDR3 coding DNA: TGTGCCAGCAGCAGGACGGGGGAAAAACTGTTTTTT. Protein product: CASSRTGEKLFF. Variable domain in full (rest from reference TRBV5-6 and TRBJ1-4): DAGVTQSPTHLIKTRGQQVTLRCSPKSGHDTVSWYQQALGQGPQFIFQYYEEEERQRGNFPDRFSGHQFPNYSSELNVNALLLGDSALYLCASSRTGEKLFFGSGTQLSVL.

Concerning this clone: The junction departs from the called germline gene at one end, perhaps through a read error. Here the CDR3 DNA reads TGTTCCAGCAGCACTACAGGGGATTCACCCCTCCACTTT. It specifies CSSSTTGDSPLHF. V gene TRBV7-9 combines with J gene TRBJ1-6; 7 bases line up with TRBD1. CDR1 is SEHNR, CDR2 FQNEAQ, per germline (reference sequence). CDR3 length equals 13 residues.

The sample holds one count of this clone. This sequence joins TRBV2 and TRBJ2-5; tentative D call: TRBD2 (5 bases). V shed 4 bases and J shed 2 bases, with 11 bases lying between them. The CDR3 runs 14 residues. Germline loops: CDR1 SNHLY, CDR2 FYNNEI. In nucleotides, the CDR3 is TGTGCCAGCAGTGTGAGGGCAGGACAAGAGACCCAGTACTTC. As protein: CASSVRAGQETQYF.

By share of the sample, this clone is medium-sized. The V and J genes are TRBV15 and TRBJ2-7, with D perhaps TRBD2 (5 bases). The CDR3 consists of 13 residues. Germline lookup yields CDR1 LNHNV and CDR2 YYDKDF (reference sequence). V lost 3 bases and J lost 6, with 12 bases in between. The DNA for the CDR3 is TGTGCCACCAGCAGTCCTGGACTTGGCGAGCAGTACTTC. It encodes CATSSPGLGEQYF.

The V and J genes are TRBV7-2 and TRBJ1-2, with D maybe TRBD1 (5 bases). Trimming left V 3 bases short and J 3 bases short, with 8 bases between. The CDR3 is made up of 13 amino acids. Looked up from germline, CDR1 is SGHTA and CDR2 is FQGNSA. The CDR3, as DNA: TGTGCCAGCAGCTTGGGCAGGGACTATGGCTACACCTTC. Translating it yields CASSLGRDYGYTF.

This sequence joins TRBV29-1 and TRBJ1-6, with TRBD1 matching 7 bases. Germline V CDR1 and CDR2: SQVTM, ANQGSEA. The CDR3 runs 13 residues. V gave up 6 bases and J gave up 7 bases; unmatched junction bases: 6. This CDR3 is CSVRQGGNSPLHF. The CDR3 region has the DNA TGCAGCGTCCGACAGGGCGGGAATTCACCCCTCCACTTT.

The CDR3 DNA reads TGTGCCATCAGTAGGGGAGGTGACACTGAAGCTTTCTTT. As protein: CAISRGGDTEAFF. The chain carries TRBV10-3 and TRBJ1-1; D is perhaps TRBD1 (5 bases). Germline CDR1 and CDR2: ENHRY and SYGVKD. The V and J ends lost 5 bases and 3 bases respectively, with 10 bases between them. The CDR3 totals 13 residues.

This chain connects TRBV9 to TRBJ2-3, with a weak D call TRBD1 (5 bases). With 0 bases removed from V and 12 bases from J, the gap between germline ends came to 14 bases. Germline CDR1 reads SGDLS; CDR2 reads YYNGEE. CDR3 size: 13 residues. The CDR3 spells CASSVEIGRTQYF. In DNA form, the CDR3 reads TGTGCCAGCAGCGTAGAAATCGGGCGGACACAGTATTTT.